This TCR beta chain stems from a study of shared clonotypes between healthy human individuals. Several immunoSEQ 96-well plates shared each subset's DNA, each plate a replicate. Profiling relied on immunoSEQ multiplex PCR, and the TCRdb table lists in-frame clones only, not all of them. This sample has approximately 1,000,000 clones, with approximately 77% found just once. Healthy HIV-negative adults without recent acute infections or vaccinations served as donors. As to this clone: What it binds is unknown.

V shed 2 bases and J shed 7 bases, with 11 bases lying between them. CDR1 and CDR2 (germline): SGHDN, FVKESK. This CDR3 region has 13 residues. Study-wide points: The study found about 5.1% of naive CD4 clonotypes shared across several donors.

The V call is TRBV14, the J call TRBJ2-5, with D uncertain. The sequence was collected from a man between 18 and 35 years old in good health. Some clones in this sample may be carry-over from other donors' samples. The specimen sequenced was memory CD4+ T cells from PBMCs. Subset noted: CD45RA-negative fraction. CDR3 sequence: CASSQSSPPTQYF. The DNA of the CDR3 is TGTGCCAGCAGCCAAAGTTCACCTCCGACCCAGTACTTC.